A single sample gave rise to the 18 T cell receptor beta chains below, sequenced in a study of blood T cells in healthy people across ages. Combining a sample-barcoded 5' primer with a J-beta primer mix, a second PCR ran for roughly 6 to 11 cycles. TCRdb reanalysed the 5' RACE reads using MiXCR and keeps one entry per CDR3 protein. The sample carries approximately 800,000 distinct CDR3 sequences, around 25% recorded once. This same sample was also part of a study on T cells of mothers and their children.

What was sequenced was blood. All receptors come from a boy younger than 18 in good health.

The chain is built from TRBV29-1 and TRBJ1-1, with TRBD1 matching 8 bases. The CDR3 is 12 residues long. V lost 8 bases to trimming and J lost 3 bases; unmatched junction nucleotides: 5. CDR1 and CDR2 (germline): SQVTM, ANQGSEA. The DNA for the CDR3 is TGCAGCTCTTTGACAGGGGACACTGAAGCTTTCTTT. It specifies CSSLTGDTEAFF.

CDR3 in DNA: TGCAGTGGAAACAGGGAGGCAGAGACCCAGTACTTC. As protein: CSGNREAETQYF. The V and J genes are TRBV20-1 and TRBJ2-5, with D tentatively TRBD1 or TRBD2 (6 bases each). Between the trimmed V and J ends, which lost 7 bases and 4 bases, there was a span of 13 bases. The CDR3 runs 12 residues. Germline CDR1 is DFQATT and CDR2 is SNEGSKA (reference sequence).

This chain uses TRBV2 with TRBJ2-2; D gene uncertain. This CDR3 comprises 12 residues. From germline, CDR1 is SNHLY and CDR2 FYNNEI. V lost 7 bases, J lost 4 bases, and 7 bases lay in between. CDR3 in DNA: TGTGCCAGCATACTCCTCACCGGGGAGCTGTTTTTT. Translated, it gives CASILLTGELFF.

The CDR3 bases are TGTGCCAGCAGCCCGACAGGGGAGCTTGGCAATTCACCCCTCCACTTT. Translating it yields CASSPTGELGNSPLHF. The chain joins TRBV12-3 or TRBV12-4 to TRBJ1-6; 8 bases fit TRBD1. V shed 6 bases, J shed 7 bases, and the junction held 11 bases outside the gene matches. CDR3 size: 16 residues.

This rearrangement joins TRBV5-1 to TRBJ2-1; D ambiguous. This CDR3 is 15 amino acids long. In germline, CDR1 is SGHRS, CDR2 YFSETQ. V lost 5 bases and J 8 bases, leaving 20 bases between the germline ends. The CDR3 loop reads CASRPDPNGMDEQFF. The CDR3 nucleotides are TGCGCCAGCAGACCGGACCCTAATGGGATGGATGAGCAGTTCTTC.

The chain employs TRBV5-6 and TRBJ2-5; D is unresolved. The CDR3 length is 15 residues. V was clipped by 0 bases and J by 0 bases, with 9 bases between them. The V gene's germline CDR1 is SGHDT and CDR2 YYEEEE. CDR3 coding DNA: TGTGCCAGCAGCTTGGGTTCTACCGACCAAGAGACCCAGTACTTC. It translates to CASSLGSTDQETQYF.

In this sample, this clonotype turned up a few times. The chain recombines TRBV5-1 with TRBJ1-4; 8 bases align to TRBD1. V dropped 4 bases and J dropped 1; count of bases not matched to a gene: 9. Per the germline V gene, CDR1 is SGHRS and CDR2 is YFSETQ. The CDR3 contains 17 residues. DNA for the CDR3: TGCGCCAGCAGCCTGGCACCCGGACAGGGAACTAATGAAAAACTGTTTTTT. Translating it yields CASSLAPGQGTNEKLFF.

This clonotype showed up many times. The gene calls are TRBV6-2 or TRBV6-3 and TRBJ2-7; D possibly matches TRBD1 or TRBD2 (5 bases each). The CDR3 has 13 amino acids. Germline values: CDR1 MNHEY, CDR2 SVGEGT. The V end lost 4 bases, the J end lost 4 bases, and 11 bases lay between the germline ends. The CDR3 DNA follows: TGTGCCAGCAGTTGGACAAGCGGTTACGAGCAGTACTTC. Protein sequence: CASSWTSGYEQYF.

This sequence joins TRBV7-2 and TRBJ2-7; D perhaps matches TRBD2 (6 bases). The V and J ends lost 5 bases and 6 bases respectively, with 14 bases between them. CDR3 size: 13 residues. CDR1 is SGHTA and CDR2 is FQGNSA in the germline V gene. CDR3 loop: CASSTPTSAEQYF. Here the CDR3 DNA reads TGTGCCAGCAGCACGCCGACTAGTGCCGAGCAGTACTTC.

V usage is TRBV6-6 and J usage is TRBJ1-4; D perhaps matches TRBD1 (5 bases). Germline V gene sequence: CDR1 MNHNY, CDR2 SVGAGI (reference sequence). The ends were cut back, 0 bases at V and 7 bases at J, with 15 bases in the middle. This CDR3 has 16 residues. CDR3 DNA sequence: TGTGCCAGCAGTTACTCGGGTGGCAGGGCGGCTGAAAAACTGTTTTTT. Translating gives CASSYSGGRAAEKLFF.

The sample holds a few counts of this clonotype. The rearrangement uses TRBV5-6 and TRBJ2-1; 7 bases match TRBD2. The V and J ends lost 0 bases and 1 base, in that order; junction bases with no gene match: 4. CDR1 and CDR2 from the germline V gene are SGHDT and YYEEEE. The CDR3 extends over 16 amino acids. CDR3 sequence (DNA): TGTGCCAGCAGCTTGGAGATTAGCGGGTCCTACAATGAGCAGTTCTTC. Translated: CASSLEISGSYNEQFF. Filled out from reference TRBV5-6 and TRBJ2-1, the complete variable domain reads DAGVTQSPTHLIKTRGQQVTLRCSPKSGHDTVSWYQQALGQGPQFIFQYYEEEERQRGNFPDRFSGHQFPNYSSELNVNALLLGDSALYLCASSLEISGSYNEQFFGPGTRLTVL.

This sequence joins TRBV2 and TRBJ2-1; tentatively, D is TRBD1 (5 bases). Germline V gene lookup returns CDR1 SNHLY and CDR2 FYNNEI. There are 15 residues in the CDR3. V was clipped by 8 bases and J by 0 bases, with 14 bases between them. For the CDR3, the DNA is TGTGCCAGCTCAGGGAAAATGAGCTCCTACAATGAGCAGTTCTTC. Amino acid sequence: CASSGKMSSYNEQFF.

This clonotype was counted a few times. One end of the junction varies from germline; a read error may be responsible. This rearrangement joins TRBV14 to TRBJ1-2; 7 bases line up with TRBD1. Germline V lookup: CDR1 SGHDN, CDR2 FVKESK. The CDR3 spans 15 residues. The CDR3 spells CASSQTPGQSYGHAF. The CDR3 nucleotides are TGTGCCAGCAGCCAGACCCCGGGACAGAGCTATGGCCACGCCTTC.

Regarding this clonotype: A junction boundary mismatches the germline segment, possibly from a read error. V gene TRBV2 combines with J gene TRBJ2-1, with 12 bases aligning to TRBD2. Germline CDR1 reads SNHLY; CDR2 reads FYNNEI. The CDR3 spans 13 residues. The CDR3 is CASSEAELAGGQF. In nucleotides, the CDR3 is TGTGCCAGCAGTGAAGCGGAACTAGCGGGAGGACAATTC.

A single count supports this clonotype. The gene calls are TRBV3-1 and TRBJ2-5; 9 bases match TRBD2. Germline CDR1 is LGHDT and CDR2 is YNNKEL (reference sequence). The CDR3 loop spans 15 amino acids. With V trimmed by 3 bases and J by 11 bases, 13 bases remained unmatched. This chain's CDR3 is CASSQWEAGGYGQYF. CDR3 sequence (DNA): TGTGCCAGCAGCCAGTGGGAAGCGGGAGGTTACGGGCAGTACTTC.

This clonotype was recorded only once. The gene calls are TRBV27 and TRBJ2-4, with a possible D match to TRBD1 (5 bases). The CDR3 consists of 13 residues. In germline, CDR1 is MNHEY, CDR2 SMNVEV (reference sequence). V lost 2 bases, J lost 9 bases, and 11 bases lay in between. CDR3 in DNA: TGTGCCAGCAGTTTACCAGCAGGGTTCATTCAGTACTTC. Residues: CASSLPAGFIQYF.

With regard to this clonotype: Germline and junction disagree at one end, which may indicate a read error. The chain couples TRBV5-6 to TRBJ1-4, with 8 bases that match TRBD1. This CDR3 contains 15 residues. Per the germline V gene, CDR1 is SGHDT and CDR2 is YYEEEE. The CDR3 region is CASTLQGAINEKLFF. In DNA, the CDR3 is TGTGCCAGCACCTTGCAGGGGGCGATTAATGAAAAACTGTTTTTT.

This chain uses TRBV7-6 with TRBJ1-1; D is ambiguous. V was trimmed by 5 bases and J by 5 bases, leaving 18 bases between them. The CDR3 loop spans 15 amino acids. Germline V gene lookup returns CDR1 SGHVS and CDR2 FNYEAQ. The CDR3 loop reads CASSLTIRGGTEAFF. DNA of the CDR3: TGTGCCAGCAGCCTCACCATCCGGGGAGGGACTGAAGCTTTCTTT.